One sample yielded the 28 T cell receptor beta chains listed below, sequenced in a study of blood T cells in healthy people across ages (dated by TCRdb to the mid-2010s). The library was obtained by 5' RACE. TCRdb names Illumina HiSeq 2500 as the instrument used. A second PCR of roughly 6 to 11 cycles was run with a J-beta primer mix and a sample-barcoded 5' primer. TCRdb reprocessed the public reads (quality trimming at Q25 with fastp, clone calling with MiXCR) and kept in-frame beta chains. Rows are unified per CDR3 protein, each entry keeping the most common DNA and genes. The sample table records some 550,000 distinct CDR3 sequences; about 45% of these occur just once. The ten largest make up about 26% of the sample. Sequenced input: blood. Receptor source: an elderly man in good health.

The chain couples TRBV7-2 to TRBJ2-1; TRBD2 agrees at 12 bases. J gave up 8 bases and V 6 bases, and 5 bases lay outside the gene matches. This CDR3 is built from 14 residues. Germline V gene data show CDR1 as SGHTA and CDR2 as FQGNSA. CDR3 region: CASSSLAGGYEQFF. The CDR3 bases are TGTGCCAGCAGTTCACTAGCGGGAGGATATGAGCAGTTCTTC.

This clonotype has only a few counts. V gene TRBV3-1 combines with J gene TRBJ1-5; possible D gene TRBD1, 5 bases. Trimming took off 5 bases at V and 4 bases at J, with 15 bases between the two ends. This CDR3 contains 15 residues. Per the germline V gene, CDR1 is LGHDT and CDR2 is YNNKEL (reference sequence). The DNA of the CDR3 is TGTGCCAGCAGCGAAAGAAGAGGGGAAAATCAGCCCCAGCATTTT. Amino acid sequence: CASSERRGENQPQHF. The variable domain in full, completed from reference TRBV3-1 and TRBJ1-5, reads DTAVSQTPKYLVTQMGNDKSIKCEQNLGHDTMYWYKQDSKKFLKIMFSYNNKELIINETVPNRFSPKSPDKAHLNLHINSLELGDSAVYFCASSERRGENQPQHFGDGTRLSIL.

V and J are TRBV29-1 and TRBJ1-1, with 7 positions matching TRBD1. The CDR3 runs to 15 residues. The germline V gene has CDR1 SQVTM and CDR2 ANQGSEA. V was pared by 4 bases and J by 4 bases, with 12 bases of the junction left unmatched. The CDR3 sequence: CSVGSVRGRFTEAFF. CDR3 coding DNA: TGCAGCGTTGGAAGTGTTAGGGGGCGTTTCACTGAAGCTTTCTTT.

This clonotype was seen only a few times. The chain uses TRBV9 and TRBJ1-4, with D possibly TRBD1 on 6 matching bases. V was clipped by 5 bases and J by 5 bases, with 13 bases between them. CDR3 size: 14 residues. Per the germline V gene, CDR1 is SGDLS and CDR2 is YYNGEE. This CDR3 reads CASSFGQTNEKLFF. As DNA, the CDR3 is TGTGCCAGCAGTTTCGGACAGACGAATGAAAAACTGTTTTTT. Drawing the rest from reference TRBV9 and TRBJ1-4, the complete variable domain is DSGVTQTPKHLITATGQRVTLRCSPRSGDLSVYWYQQSLDQGLQFLIQYYNGEERAKGNILERFSAQQFPDLHSELNLSSLELGDSALYFCASSFGQTNEKLFFGSGTQLSVL.

The genes are TRBV7-2 and TRBJ1-4; 8 bases align to TRBD1. This CDR3 contains 14 residues. Trimming removed 5 bases from V and 5 bases from J; junction bases left unmatched: 4. CDR1 and CDR2 from the germline V gene are SGHTA and FQGNSA. CDR3 nucleotides: TGTGCCAGCAGCCCACAGGGGGGAAATGAAAAACTGTTTTTT. Its protein is CASSPQGGNEKLFF.

This clonotype occurred a few times. The chain uses TRBV28 and TRBJ2-5, with a tentative D call TRBD1 (6 bases). The CDR3 loop spans 14 amino acids. Per the germline V gene, CDR1 is MDHEN and CDR2 is SYDVKM. V dropped 2 bases and J dropped 4 bases, with 11 bases sitting between them. The CDR3 region has the DNA TGTGCCAGCAGTTTAACAGGGTGGGGAGAGACCCAGTACTTC. It translates to CASSLTGWGETQYF.

The chain is built from TRBV20-1 and TRBJ2-7, with 7 bases that match TRBD2. The CDR3 is made up of 15 amino acids. The germline V gene has CDR1 DFQATT and CDR2 SNEGSKA (reference sequence). The ends lost 0 bases at V and 2 bases at J; junction bases unmatched: 7. As DNA, the CDR3 is TGCAGTGCTAGAGATTTTCTAGCGGAGACCTACGAGCAGTACTTC. It yields the protein CSARDFLAETYEQYF.

CDR3 DNA sequence: TGCGCCAGCAGCTCTGGACAGGGCTTTAACACTGAAGCTTTCTTT. This translates into CASSSGQGFNTEAFF. V is TRBV5-1 and J is TRBJ1-1; 8 bases fit TRBD1. In germline, CDR1 is SGHRS, CDR2 YFSETQ. The J segment lost 2 bases and the V segment lost 3 bases, leaving 6 bases of the junction unmatched. The CDR3 is made up of 15 amino acids.

This clonotype occurred a few times. The V gene is TRBV5-1, the J gene TRBJ1-1; maybe TRBD1 (6 bases). CDR3 length equals 15 residues. In germline, CDR1 is SGHRS, CDR2 YFSETQ. V was trimmed by 6 bases and J by 1 base, leaving 16 bases between them. The CDR3 spells CASTLSDSGNTEAFF. The CDR3 DNA reads TGCGCCAGCACATTATCGGACAGCGGGAACACTGAAGCTTTCTTT.

This clonotype showed up just a few times. The chain links TRBV3-1 to TRBJ2-1; D might be TRBD2 (6 bases). Per germline, CDR1 LGHDT and CDR2 YNNKEL (reference sequence). The V end was cut by 3 bases, the J end by 10 bases, with 16 bases between. This CDR3 has 14 amino acids. CDR3: CASSQREALREQFF. CDR3 nucleotide sequence: TGTGCCAGCAGCCAGCGGGAAGCCCTCAGGGAGCAGTTCTTC.

The V and J genes are TRBV29-1 and TRBJ2-1, with TRBD1 as a possible D gene (6 bases). V was cut by 0 bases and J by 14 bases, with 20 bases left in between. The germline gives CDR1 SQVTM, CDR2 ANQGSEA. This CDR3 is 14 amino acids long. The CDR3 loop reads CSVEDLLGHPGEFF. CDR3 in DNA: TGCAGCGTTGAAGATCTTCTGGGACATCCCGGTGAGTTCTTC.

This clonotype was seen only a few times. The V and J genes are TRBV6-7 and TRBJ2-5; possibly TRBD2 for D (5 bases). TRBV6-7 is an ORF; its function is uncertain. Trimming left V 2 bases short and J 7 bases short, with 8 bases between. This CDR3 is built from 12 residues. The CDR3 region has the DNA TGTGCCAGCAGTTACGTAAGCGGGACCCAGTACTTC. It encodes CASSYVSGTQYF.

V and J are TRBV7-3 and TRBJ2-5; TRBD2 is a possible D gene (5 bases). Germline V lookup: CDR1 SGHTA, CDR2 FQGTGA. The CDR3 runs to 15 residues. Trimming left V 0 bases short and J 4 bases short, with 12 bases between. As DNA, the CDR3 is TGTGCCAGCAGCTTAACCGGGATCCGGTCAGAGACCCAGTACTTC. This translates into CASSLTGIRSETQYF.

The chain couples TRBV20-1 to TRBJ2-7; the D is unclear. CDR3 size: 16 residues. V was cut by 3 bases and J by 0 bases, with 18 bases left in between. CDR1 is DFQATT, CDR2 SNEGSKA, per germline (reference sequence). The CDR3 loop is CSAREGSTQSSYEQYF. The CDR3 DNA sequence: TGCAGTGCTAGGGAAGGTAGCACACAGAGCTCCTACGAGCAGTACTTC.

About this clonotype itself: A much larger clone lies one base from this, so it may be a read error. This chain links TRBV6-6 with TRBJ2-3; weak D call: TRBD2 (6 bases). In germline, CDR1 is MNHNY, CDR2 SVGAGI (reference sequence). V was cut by 10 bases and J by 3 bases, with 17 bases left in between. The CDR3 consists of 14 residues. CDR3 DNA sequence: TGTGCCAACAGAGCGACTAGGGCGACAGATACGCAGTATTTT. Amino acid sequence: CANRATRATDTQYF.

The rearrangement joins TRBV7-2 to TRBJ1-2, with D tentatively TRBD1 (5 bases). Germline assignment: CDR1 SGHTA and CDR2 FQGNSA. This CDR3 region has 14 residues. Deletions cut 4 bases from V and 10 bases from J, with 19 bases between. CDR3 sequence reads: CASSSGTASFAYTF. The CDR3 coding sequence is TGTGCCAGCAGCTCCGGGACCGCATCCTTCGCCTACACCTTC.

The chain uses TRBV3-1 and TRBJ2-7; 10 bases are a match to TRBD1. This CDR3 contains 14 residues. Per germline, CDR1 LGHDT and CDR2 YNNKEL (reference sequence). Unmatched junction bases numbered 5, after V lost 4 bases and J lost 5 bases. The CDR3 coding sequence is TGTGCCAGCAGCCCTCGGGACAGGGGAGACGAGCAGTACTTC. Amino acids: CASSPRDRGDEQYF.

Ten or more counts support this clonotype. The chain recombines TRBV6-5 with TRBJ2-1; 10 bases line up with TRBD2. The CDR3 extends over 14 amino acids. Per the germline V gene, CDR1 is MNHEY and CDR2 is SVGAGI. V dropped 6 bases and J dropped 4; count of bases not matched to a gene: 3. CDR3 DNA sequence: TGTGCCAGCAGAACTAGCGGGGAATACAATGAGCAGTTCTTC. Encoded protein: CASRTSGEYNEQFF.

This CDR3 reads CATSERAGRVRNEQFF. The CDR3 DNA reads as TGTGCCACCAGTGAGCGGGCCGGGAGAGTGCGCAATGAGCAGTTCTTC. The chain combines TRBV24-1 with TRBJ2-1, with D possibly being TRBD2 (6 bases). The length of the CDR3 is 16 residues. The germline CDR1 and CDR2 sequences are KGHDR and SFDVKD. V dropped 4 bases and J dropped 6 bases, with 18 bases sitting between them.

The chain recombines TRBV13 with TRBJ2-7; TRBD2 is a possible D gene (6 bases). The CDR3 has 15 amino acids. Per germline, CDR1 PRHDT and CDR2 FYEKMQ (reference sequence). Trimming removed 4 bases from V and 7 bases from J, with 20 bases in between. CDR3 DNA: TGTGCCAGCAGCTCGGCGGACCGAGCGGGCAATGAGCAGTACTTC. Encoded protein: CASSSADRAGNEQYF.

The genes are TRBV7-2 and TRBJ2-5; TRBD1 is a possible D gene (5 bases). Germline V gene sequence: CDR1 SGHTA, CDR2 FQGNSA. The CDR3 contains 12 residues. Trimming took 1 base from V and 8 from J, leaving 8 bases between them. The CDR3 nucleotides read TGTGCCAGCAGCTTAGATACAGGAACCCAGTACTTC. Translated, it gives CASSLDTGTQYF.

The gene calls are TRBV10-1 and TRBJ2-7; D is uncertain. CDR1 and CDR2 from the germline V gene are WNHNN and SYGVQD (reference sequence). This CDR3 is 15 amino acids long. V was pared by 3 bases and J by 3 bases, with 15 bases between. In DNA, the CDR3 is TGCGCCAGCAGTGATGGGGTAGTAAAGGGCTACGAGCAGTACTTC. Its translation is CASSDGVVKGYEQYF.

This clonotype came up a few times. V and J are TRBV12-3 or TRBV12-4 and TRBJ2-1; TRBD2 agrees at 11 bases. The CDR3 totals 14 residues. Germline trimming cut 5 bases from V and 9 bases from J; bases unmatched to any gene: 6. CDR3 sequence: CASSSSGGVGEQFF. The DNA of the CDR3 is TGTGCCAGCAGTAGTAGCGGGGGGGTGGGTGAGCAGTTCTTC.

The chain couples TRBV3-1 to TRBJ2-2, with D perhaps matching TRBD1 (6 bases). V lost 6 bases and J 5 bases, leaving 16 bases between the germline ends. The germline CDR1 and CDR2 sequences are LGHDT and YNNKEL (reference sequence). The CDR3 is 15 amino acids. The CDR3 bases are TGTGCCAGCAGAACACAGGGTACAGGTACCGGGGAGCTGTTTTTT. Protein sequence: CASRTQGTGTGELFF.

The chain employs TRBV20-1 and TRBJ1-1, with TRBD1 identical over 7 bases. Looked up from germline, CDR1 is DFQATT and CDR2 is SNEGSKA (reference sequence). The CDR3 has 15 amino acids. Trimming at V came to 1 base and at J to 0 bases, leaving 5 bases not matched to a gene. CDR3 nucleotide sequence: TGCAGTGCTAGAGCCGGGACAGCCATGAACACTGAAGCTTTCTTT. The encoded protein is CSARAGTAMNTEAFF.

Comment on this clonotype: One junction end does not reproduce the germline sequence, and a read error may be involved. This chain joins TRBV28 and TRBJ1-6; 9 bases fit TRBD1. From germline, CDR1 is MDHEN and CDR2 SYDVKM. This CDR3 is 14 amino acids long. The CDR3 bases are TGTGCCAGCAGATTCAGGGACAGGGTTTCACCCCCCCACTTT. The encoded protein is CASRFRDRVSPPHF.

The rearrangement links TRBV7-8 to TRBJ2-1, with 7 bases that match TRBD1. CDR1 and CDR2 (germline): SGHVS, FQNEAQ. The ends lost 4 bases at V and 3 bases at J; junction bases unmatched: 6. This CDR3 comprises 15 residues. CDR3 coding DNA: TGTGCCAGCAGCTCCTCAGGGGGAGACTACAATGAGCAGTTCTTC. This translates into CASSSSGGDYNEQFF.

This clonotype was observed a single time. It may be a read error: a sequence one base away is much more abundant. The chain links TRBV6-6 to TRBJ1-2; D is possibly TRBD1 (6 bases). The V gene's germline CDR1 is MNHNY and CDR2 SVGAGI (reference sequence). This CDR3 spans 17 amino acids. V dropped 6 bases and J dropped 6 bases, with 26 bases sitting between them. The CDR3 reads CASSPLAGTLRRNGYTF. The CDR3 DNA follows: TGTGCCAGCAGCCCCCTGGCCGGGACACTACGTCGAAATGGCTACACCTTC.